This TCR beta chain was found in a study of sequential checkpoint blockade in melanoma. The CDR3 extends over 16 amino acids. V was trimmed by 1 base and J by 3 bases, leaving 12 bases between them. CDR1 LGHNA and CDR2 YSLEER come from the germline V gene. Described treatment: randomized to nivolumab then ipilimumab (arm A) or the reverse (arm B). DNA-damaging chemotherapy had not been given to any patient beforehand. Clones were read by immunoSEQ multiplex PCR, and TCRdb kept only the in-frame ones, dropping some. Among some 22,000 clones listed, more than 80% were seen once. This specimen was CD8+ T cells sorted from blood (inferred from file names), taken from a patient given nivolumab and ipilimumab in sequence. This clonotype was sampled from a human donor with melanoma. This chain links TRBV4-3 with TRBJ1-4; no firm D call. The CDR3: CASSQANWGANEKLFF. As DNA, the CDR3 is TGCGCCAGCAGCCAAGCGAATTGGGGAGCTAATGAAAAACTGTTTTTT.